This passage covers 21 T cell receptor beta chains from one sample sequenced in a study of beta chain features in type 1 diabetes listed by TCRdb under 2018. The library was produced with the immunoSEQ multiplex PCR assay. The entire amount of isolated RNA was reverse transcribed using the High Capacity cDNA Reverse Transcription Kit, so the sequenced TCRB transcripts were expressed ones. Here the immuneACCESS table is served through TCRdb, limited to in-frame sequences with V and J called. Missing clones are a known gap in these copies; in checked studies unresolved V genes cover under half, and the rest lacks a known reason. A total of about 40,000 clones appear in this sample, about 50% of them only once. The ten largest clonotypes hold 0.2% to 0.3% of the sample. Material for sequencing was stem cell memory CD4+ T cells from blood. Sample cell subset or site, as interpreted from the label and publication: stem cell-like memory CD4+ T cells. All receptors derive from a woman aged 25 to 39 in good health.

The chain joins TRBV18 to TRBJ2-1; the match to TRBD1 covers 9 bases. The CDR3 sequence is 15 residues long. J gave up 7 bases and V 2 bases, and 6 bases lay outside the gene matches. The germline V gene encodes CDR1 KGHSH and CDR2 LQKENI. The CDR3 bases are TGTGCCAGCTCACCAGCGACAGGGGGATATAATGAGCAGTTCTTC. Its protein product is CASSPATGGYNEQFF.

This sequence joins TRBV30 and TRBJ2-7; perhaps TRBD2 as D (6 bases). The ends were cut back, 2 bases at V and 8 bases at J, with 13 bases in the middle. Germline-derived CDR1 and CDR2 are GTSNPN and SVGIG (reference sequence). CDR3 size: 12 residues. CDR3 amino acids: CAWSFGEAKQYF. For the CDR3, the DNA is TGTGCCTGGAGTTTCGGGGAGGCTAAGCAGTACTTC.

J is TRBJ2-7 and V is TRBV6-1; 7 bases agree with TRBD2. The CDR3 extends over 14 amino acids. Germline CDR1 is MNHNS and CDR2 is SASEGT. Trimming cost V 4 bases and J 1 base; bases outside gene matches: 4. For the CDR3, the DNA is TGTGCCAGCAGTGTCGGGGGGAGGTCCTACGAGCAGTACTTC. Protein: CASSVGGRSYEQYF.

V is TRBV2 and J is TRBJ1-1; no definite D call. Germline V lookup: CDR1 SNHLY, CDR2 FYNNEI. The CDR3 loop spans 15 amino acids. V lost 7 bases to trimming and J lost 4 bases, with 19 bases between them. CDR3 region: CASIPRVRKITEAFF. Here the CDR3 DNA reads TGTGCCAGCATCCCACGGGTCAGAAAGATCACTGAAGCTTTCTTT.

This clone was seen just once. The chain carries TRBV28 and TRBJ2-3, with D tentatively TRBD1 (6 bases). The ends were cut back, 7 bases at V and 0 bases at J, with 23 bases in the middle. Germline V gene lookup returns CDR1 MDHEN and CDR2 SYDVKM. This CDR3 contains 18 residues. The chain's CDR3 is CASMSLRGHLSSTDTQYF. DNA for the CDR3: TGTGCCAGCATGTCTTTGAGGGGACATCTTTCTAGCACAGATACGCAGTATTTT.

The gene calls are TRBV28 and TRBJ2-7; the D gene is possibly TRBD2 (5 bases). Germline V CDR1 and CDR2: MDHEN, SYDVKM. The CDR3 consists of 14 residues. Trimming removed 6 bases from V and 2 bases from J, with 14 bases in between. CDR3 region: CASSYPDGTYEQYF. DNA of the CDR3: TGTGCCAGCAGCTACCCGGACGGGACCTACGAGCAGTACTTC.

This chain connects TRBV5-1 to TRBJ1-1; TRBD1 agrees at 8 bases. The CDR3 contains 12 residues. V was clipped by 2 bases and J by 7 bases; unmatched bases: 1. Germline-derived CDR1 and CDR2 are SGHRS and YFSETQ. The CDR3 is CASSFGQGEAFF. In DNA, the CDR3 is TGCGCCAGCAGCTTCGGACAGGGTGAAGCTTTCTTT.

The chain links TRBV9 to TRBJ2-5; 13 bases are shared with TRBD2. The junction had 6 bases not matched to a gene; V was cut back by 4 bases and J by 0 bases. Germline CDR1 is SGDLS and CDR2 is YYNGEE. The CDR3 extends over 17 amino acids. DNA for the CDR3: TGTGCCAGCAGCCAACGGGGACTAGCGGGAAACCAAGAGACCCAGTACTTC. This gives the protein CASSQRGLAGNQETQYF.

This clone was found once. The chain links TRBV11-2 to TRBJ2-1, with 9 bases lining up with TRBD2. V lost 5 bases and J lost 6; bases outside the gene matches: 11. CDR3 size: 16 residues. CDR1 and CDR2 from the germline V gene are SGHAT and FQNNGV. As DNA, the CDR3 is TGTGCCAGCAGCCTCCCGTCTAGCGGGATGGGCAATGAGCAGTTCTTC. Translating it yields CASSLPSSGMGNEQFF.

The rearrangement joins TRBV7-2 to TRBJ2-3; a weak D match, TRBD2 (5 bases). V was cut by 5 bases and J by 4 bases, with 10 bases left in between. This CDR3 has 13 amino acids. CDR1 SGHTA and CDR2 FQGNSA come from the germline V gene. The CDR3 DNA is TGTGCCAGCAGCCGAGGCGGGCCAGATACGCAGTATTTT. Protein sequence: CASSRGGPDTQYF.

This clone appeared a few times. J is TRBJ2-1 and V is TRBV4-1, with a tentative D call TRBD2 (6 bases). Trimming shortened V by 2 bases and J by 0 bases, and 11 bases separated the two germline ends. This CDR3 is built from 16 residues. The germline V gene has CDR1 MGHRA and CDR2 YSYEKL. DNA for the CDR3: TGCGCCAGCAGCCAAATAGGGAGGAGCTCCTACAATGAGCAGTTCTTC. This codes for CASSQIGRSSYNEQFF.

The chain is built from TRBV7-6 and TRBJ2-3; D is ambiguous. Trimming took off 0 bases at V and 7 bases at J, with 11 bases between the two ends. Per germline, CDR1 SGHVS and CDR2 FNYEAQ. The CDR3 has 14 residues. DNA for the CDR3: TGTGCCAGCAGCTTAGCAGGAAATGACAATACGCAGTATTTT. Amino acid sequence: CASSLAGNDNTQYF.

The genes are TRBV7-2 and TRBJ2-3; D is uncertain. Germline CDR1 SGHTA, CDR2 FQGNSA. The CDR3 totals 14 residues. V was trimmed by 5 bases and J by 3 bases, leaving 12 bases between them. The CDR3 DNA reads TGTGCCAGCAGCGATAGAGGAATGACAGATACGCAGTATTTT. It codes for CASSDRGMTDTQYF.

The chain combines TRBV6-5 with TRBJ2-1; D is unclear. Germline assignment: CDR1 MNHEY and CDR2 SVGAGI. The CDR3 covers 13 residues. V was shortened by 6 bases and J by 7 bases, with 13 bases between the two germline ends. The CDR3 loop is CASSEYLRNEQFF. CDR3 in DNA: TGTGCCAGCAGCGAGTATCTGCGGAATGAGCAGTTCTTC.

The rearrangement links TRBV28 to TRBJ1-2; D perhaps matches TRBD1 (5 bases). CDR1 and CDR2 from the germline V gene are MDHEN and SYDVKM. The CDR3 is 16 amino acids. V shed 6 bases and J shed 2 bases, with 19 bases lying between them. Here the CDR3 DNA reads TGTGCCAGCAGATTAACCGACCACAGGACGAACTATGGCTACACCTTC. This encodes CASRLTDHRTNYGYTF.

This clone was observed a handful of times. V gene TRBV4-1 combines with J gene TRBJ2-5; D unclear. The germline V and J ends were trimmed by 2 bases and 1 base, with 8 bases remaining between them. The CDR3 totals 14 residues. Germline V gene sequence: CDR1 MGHRA, CDR2 YSYEKL. The CDR3 reads CASSQLQIQETQYF. DNA of the CDR3: TGCGCCAGCAGCCAACTTCAGATCCAAGAGACCCAGTACTTC.

V and J are TRBV5-6 and TRBJ2-7, with 9 bases identical to TRBD2. The germline V gene has CDR1 SGHDT and CDR2 YYEEEE. J gave up 7 bases and V 1 base, and 9 bases lay outside the gene matches. CDR3 length: 15 residues. The CDR3 DNA reads TGTGCCAGCAGCTTGATTATAGCGGGAGATGTTGAGCAGTACTTC. As protein: CASSLIIAGDVEQYF.

This clone was seen only a few times. The CDR3 is CASSLIDRAYGYTF. The CDR3 nucleotides read TGCGCCAGCAGCCTGATTGACAGGGCCTATGGCTACACCTTC. This chain uses TRBV5-1 with TRBJ1-2, with 7 bases fitting TRBD1. Germline V gene lookup returns CDR1 SGHRS and CDR2 YFSETQ. The junction had 7 bases not matched to a gene; V was cut back by 4 bases and J by 4 bases. The CDR3 length is 14 residues.

As for this clone: The junction departs from the called germline gene at one end, perhaps through a read error. The chain combines TRBV7-7 with TRBJ2-5, with 9 bases identical to TRBD1. This CDR3 contains 13 residues. CDR1 is SSHAT, CDR2 FNYEAQ, per germline (reference sequence). The CDR3, as DNA: TGTGCTAGCAGCTGGACAGGGGAAGAGACCCAGTACTTC. Translated: CASSWTGEETQYF.

V and J are TRBV6-5 and TRBJ1-2, with 8 bases aligning to TRBD1. The V gene end was trimmed by 2 bases and the J gene end by 6 bases; junction bases not matched to a gene: 5. CDR3 length: 14 residues. CDR1 is MNHEY and CDR2 is SVGAGI in the germline V gene. This CDR3 is CASSYGGQGNGYTF. DNA of the CDR3: TGTGCCAGCAGTTACGGAGGACAGGGCAATGGCTACACCTTC.

This clone appeared a single time. CDR3 in DNA: TGTGCCAGCAGCTTGGCCGGGGGGGCCTACGAGCAGTACTTC. It is translated as CASSLAGGAYEQYF. The chain employs TRBV5-4 and TRBJ2-7, with TRBD2 matching over 8 bases. V lost 0 bases to trimming and J lost 2 bases; unmatched junction nucleotides: 1. From germline, CDR1 is SGHNT and CDR2 YYREEE (reference sequence). The CDR3 runs to 14 residues.